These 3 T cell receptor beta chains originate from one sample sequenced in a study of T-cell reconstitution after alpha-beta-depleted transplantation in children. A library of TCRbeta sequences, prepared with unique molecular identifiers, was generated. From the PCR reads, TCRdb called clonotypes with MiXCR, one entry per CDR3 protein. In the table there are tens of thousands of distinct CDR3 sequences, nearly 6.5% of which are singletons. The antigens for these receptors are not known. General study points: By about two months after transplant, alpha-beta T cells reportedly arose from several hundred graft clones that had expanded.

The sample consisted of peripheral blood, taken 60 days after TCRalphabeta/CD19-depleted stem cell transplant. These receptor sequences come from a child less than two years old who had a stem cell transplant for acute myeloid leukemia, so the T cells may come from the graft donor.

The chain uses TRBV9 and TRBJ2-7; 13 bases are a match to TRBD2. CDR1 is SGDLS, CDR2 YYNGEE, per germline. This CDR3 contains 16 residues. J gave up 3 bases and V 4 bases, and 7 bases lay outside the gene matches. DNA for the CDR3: TGTGCCAGCAGCCGGACTAGCGGGGGTTCTTTCTACGAGCAGTACTTC. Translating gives CASSRTSGGSFYEQYF.

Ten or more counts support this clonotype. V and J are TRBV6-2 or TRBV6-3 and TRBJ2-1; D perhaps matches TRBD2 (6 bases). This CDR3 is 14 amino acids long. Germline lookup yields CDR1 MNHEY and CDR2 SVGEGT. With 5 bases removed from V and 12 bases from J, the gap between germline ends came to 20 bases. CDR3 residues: CASSALLTLGGQFF. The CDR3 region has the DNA TGTGCCAGCAGTGCTCTACTAACCCTCGGGGGGCAGTTCTTC.

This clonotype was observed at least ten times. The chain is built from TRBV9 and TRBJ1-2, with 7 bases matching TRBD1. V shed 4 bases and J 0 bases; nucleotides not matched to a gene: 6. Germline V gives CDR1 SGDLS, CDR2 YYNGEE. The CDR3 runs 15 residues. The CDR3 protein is CASSLGDSPNYGYTF. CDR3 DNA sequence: TGTGCCAGCAGCCTAGGGGACAGCCCTAACTATGGCTACACCTTC.